This TCR beta chain was sequenced for a study of identical twins. General study points: A cross-sectional statistical analysis, not follow-up of the same donors, supported the conclusions. Out-of-frame beta chain sequences displayed weaker excess sharing between twins.

This clonotype was seen more than once but under ten times. Its cognate antigen is unknown. Template switching added a universal primer site, and cDNA bore unique molecular identifiers. TCRdb used MiXCR to reprocess the 5' RACE reads, holding one entry per CDR3 protein. The sample records a few hundred thousand distinct CDR3 sequences, roughly an eighth being singletons. With V trimmed by 5 bases and J by 3 bases, 9 bases remained unmatched. The CDR3 consists of 17 residues. CDR1 is MNHNS, CDR2 SASEGT, per germline. In addition, the sample was reused for a study of yellow fever vaccine responses in identical twins. From that paper: Twins' vaccine T cell responses reportedly seemed partly convergent and partly personalized.

This chain joins TRBV6-1 and TRBJ2-3, with 12 bases lining up with TRBD2. Sequencing input: CD8+ T cells sorted from blood. The receptor was derived from a woman aged 18-35 years in good health. CDR3 nucleotides: TGTGCCAGCAGTCCGCGCGGACTAGCGGGATGGACAGATACGCAGTATTTT. It translates to CASSPRGLAGWTDTQYF.